The text below deals with one T cell receptor (beta chain). Profiled with immunoSEQ multiplex PCR; TCRdb holds only in-frame clones, not every one. Found here are around 99,000 clones, over 75% of them singletons; the top ten hold 4.4%. This record comes from a study of control samples from healthy donors and cancer patients. This receptor was taken from a human donor in good health. The donor label of this sample is uncertain. Specimen: blood.

The CDR3 DNA reads as TGTGCCAGCAGTTTAGCAGGGACAGGGGAATATCAGCCCCAGCATTTT. This encodes CASSLAGTGEYQPQHF. The rearrangement uses TRBV28 and TRBJ1-5; 10 positions match TRBD1. The CDR3 is 16 amino acids. The germline V gene encodes CDR1 MDHEN and CDR2 SYDVKM. The V segment lost 2 bases and the J segment 5 bases; nucleotides outside the gene matches: 6.